The next 27 T cell receptor beta chains were all read from a single sample in a study of T-cell reconstitution after alpha-beta-depleted transplantation in children. Construction of the TCRbeta library involved unique molecular identifiers. TCRdb redid the calling of the PCR reads with MiXCR, one entry per CDR3 protein. Found here are fewer than 550,000 distinct CDR3 sequences, about an eighth of them singletons; the top ten hold 13% to 15%. The material sequenced was PBMCs, mostly from graft donor cells, taken 180 days after TCRalphabeta/CD19-depleted stem cell transplant. The receptors shown here come from a female patient aged 2 to 10 who had a stem cell transplant for aplastic anemia, so the T cells may come from the graft donor.

The V gene is TRBV3-1, the J gene TRBJ1-2; D perhaps matches TRBD1 (6 bases). Germline V gene sequence: CDR1 LGHDT, CDR2 YNNKEL (reference sequence). The CDR3 has 14 residues. The V and J ends lost 3 bases and 3 bases respectively, with 11 bases between them. As DNA, the CDR3 is TGTGCCAGCAGCCAGGTCAGGGGAGACTATGGCTACACCTTC. Its protein product is CASSQVRGDYGYTF.

In its sample, this clonotype was seen a few times. V is TRBV19 and J is TRBJ2-5; the D gene is possibly TRBD1 (7 bases). V was clipped by 3 bases and J by 4 bases, with 15 bases between them. The V gene's germline CDR1 is LNHDA and CDR2 SQIVND (reference sequence). The CDR3 sequence is 15 residues long. In DNA form, the CDR3 reads TGTGCCAGTAGTATGGGGGGACAGTCGAGAGAGACCCAGTACTTC. This codes for CASSMGGQSRETQYF.

This clonotype was recorded a few times. This chain joins TRBV7-3 and TRBJ2-7; weak D call: TRBD1 (7 bases). V shed 5 bases and J shed 3 bases, with 26 bases lying between them. CDR1 and CDR2 from the germline V gene are SGHTA and FQGTGA. The CDR3 runs 18 residues. CDR3 DNA: TGTGCCAGCAGCCCCCCGGGCGGGGCAGGGGGGAAAGGCTACGAGCAGTACGTC. This sequence encodes CASSPPGGAGGKGYEQYV.

The chain joins TRBV20-1 to TRBJ2-7, with 13 positions matching TRBD2. Trimming removed 2 bases from V and 6 bases from J; junction bases left unmatched: 7. The V gene's germline CDR1 is DFQATT and CDR2 SNEGSKA (reference sequence). The CDR3 contains 15 residues. The CDR3, as DNA: TGCAGTGCTAGACCCAGACTAGCGGGAGGCTCCGAGCAGTACTTC. This encodes CSARPRLAGGSEQYF.

V is TRBV29-1 and J is TRBJ2-1, with 7 bases matching TRBD1. Germline CDR1 reads SQVTM; CDR2 reads ANQGSEA. V was pared by 7 bases and J by 7 bases, with 10 bases of the junction left unmatched. This CDR3 has 13 amino acids. DNA of the CDR3: TGCAGCGGATCCGACAGGGCATTAAATGAGCAGTTCTTC. It yields the protein CSGSDRALNEQFF.

This sequence joins TRBV4-3 and TRBJ1-2; no firm D call. The germline CDR1 and CDR2 sequences are LGHNA and YSLEER. CDR3 length equals 14 residues. V lost 0 bases and J lost 12, with 17 bases in between. In DNA form, the CDR3 reads TGCGCCAGCAGCCAAGATCGAACAACCGGCGGCGACACCTTC. This gives the protein CASSQDRTTGGDTF.

This clonotype was counted only a few times. The chain carries TRBV20-1 and TRBJ1-4, with D perhaps TRBD1 (6 bases). Per the germline V gene, CDR1 is DFQATT and CDR2 is SNEGSKA (reference sequence). This CDR3 comprises 14 residues. With 5 bases removed from V and 7 bases from J, the gap between germline ends came to 17 bases. This chain's CDR3 is CSAPWSGVPEKLFF. CDR3 sequence (DNA): TGCAGTGCTCCCTGGTCAGGGGTCCCTGAAAAACTGTTTTTT.

This clonotype was detected a few times. The V and J genes are TRBV20-1 and TRBJ1-4; 8 nucleotides align to TRBD1. V shed 6 bases and J 5 bases; nucleotides not matched to a gene: 5. This CDR3 is 13 amino acids long. Germline values: CDR1 DFQATT, CDR2 SNEGSKA (reference sequence). The CDR3 nucleotides read TGCAGTGCCCATACAGGGGGGAATGAAAAACTGTTTTTT. This sequence encodes CSAHTGGNEKLFF.

This clonotype appeared a few times. The V gene is TRBV11-2, the J gene TRBJ1-5, with a possible D match to TRBD1 (6 bases). V was pared by 2 bases and J by 0 bases, with 17 bases between. This CDR3 comprises 18 residues. CDR1 and CDR2 from the germline V gene are SGHAT and FQNNGV. Written as DNA, the CDR3 is TGTGCCAGCAGCTTAATGGGGGGCGCCCCGTATAGCAATCAGCCCCAGCATTTT. Translating gives CASSLMGGAPYSNQPQHF. Using reference TRBV11-2 and TRBJ1-5 for the parts outside the CDR3, the full variable domain is EAGVAQSPRYKIIEKRQSVAFWCNPISGHATLYWYQQILGQGPKLLIQFQNNGVVDDSQLPKDRFSAERLKGVDSTLKIQPAKLEDSAVYLCASSLMGGAPYSNQPQHFGDGTRLSIL.

The chain joins TRBV29-1 to TRBJ2-6, with TRBD2 identical over 7 bases. The junction had 2 bases not matched to a gene; V was cut back by 3 bases and J by 0 bases. The CDR3 extends over 15 amino acids. The germline V gene encodes CDR1 SQVTM and CDR2 ANQGSEA. The CDR3 is CSVDSGGSGANVLTF. In nucleotides, the CDR3 is TGCAGCGTTGATTCGGGGGGCTCTGGGGCCAACGTCCTGACTTTC.

The genes are TRBV6-1 and TRBJ2-1; D is perhaps TRBD2 (6 bases). V was trimmed by 8 bases and J by 3 bases, leaving 14 bases between them. The CDR3 contains 14 residues. The V gene's germline CDR1 is MNHNS and CDR2 SASEGT. CDR3 nucleotides: TGTGCCAGCCGGCGGGGCGGGGACTACAATGAGCAGTTCTTC. Protein sequence: CASRRGGDYNEQFF.

This clonotype has only a few counts. The chain is built from TRBV18 and TRBJ1-2; 7 bases match TRBD1. CDR3 length: 15 residues. Germline assignment: CDR1 KGHSH and CDR2 LQKENI. The trim removed 2 bases at V and 1 base at J, leaving 4 bases unmatched. CDR3 loop: CASSPTGTDNYGYTF. The CDR3, as DNA: TGTGCCAGCTCACCAACCGGGACAGATAACTATGGCTACACCTTC.

V and J are TRBV5-5 and TRBJ2-7; D unclear. The CDR3 totals 15 residues. Germline assignment: CDR1 SGHKS and CDR2 YYEKEE (reference sequence). V was clipped by 4 bases and J by 1 base, with 15 bases between them. As DNA, the CDR3 is TGTGCCAGCAGCCTGGGCGCAGAACTATCCTACGAGCAGTACGTC. It specifies CASSLGAELSYEQYV.

This clonotype occurred a few times. The V gene is TRBV7-9, the J gene TRBJ2-5; D is possibly TRBD2 (5 bases). The V end was cut by 3 bases, the J end by 2 bases, with 13 bases between. Germline assignment: CDR1 SEHNR and CDR2 FQNEAQ (reference sequence). This CDR3 spans 15 amino acids. The CDR3 bases are TGTGCCAGCAGCTTTAGCTCCTTAGCGCAAGAGACCCAGTACTTC. Protein: CASSFSSLAQETQYF.

The rearrangement joins TRBV12-3 or TRBV12-4 to TRBJ2-7; D is ambiguous. The CDR3 runs 14 residues. V lost 5 bases and J lost 0, with 11 bases in between. CDR3 in DNA: TGTGCCAGCAGTAACGGGCTTCCCTCCTACGAGCAGTACTTC. It codes for CASSNGLPSYEQYF.

This clonotype was counted a few times. The gene calls are TRBV10-3 and TRBJ2-7, with TRBD2 as a possible D gene (5 bases). V dropped 2 bases and J dropped 2 bases, with 10 bases sitting between them. This CDR3 is 14 amino acids long. Germline V gives CDR1 ENHRY, CDR2 SYGVKD. CDR3 bases: TGTGCCATCAGTGAGCGGGAAGCCACCTACGAGCAGTACGTC. Translated, it gives CAISEREATYEQYV.

This clonotype appeared a few times. J is TRBJ1-1 and V is TRBV7-3, with no clear D. In germline, CDR1 is SGHTA, CDR2 FQGTGA. The V end lost 2 bases, the J end lost 2 bases, and 9 bases lay between the germline ends. CDR3 size: 14 residues. The CDR3 region is CASSLRGPNTEAFF. The CDR3 DNA reads TGTGCCAGCAGCTTACGCGGCCCAAACACTGAAGCTTTCTTT.

This rearrangement joins TRBV23-1 to TRBJ2-2; 7 bases are a match to TRBD2. TRBV23-1 is identified as an open reading frame with a role that is uncertain. This CDR3 is 16 amino acids long. The trim removed 0 bases at V and 4 bases at J, leaving 5 bases unmatched. The CDR3 region has the DNA TGCGCCAGCAGTCAATCCCCGGGACTACCCACCGGGGAGCTGTTTTTT. Translating gives CASSQSPGLPTGELFF.

This clonotype showed up just a few times. The chain has TRBV5-1 and TRBJ1-1; 7 bases line up with TRBD1. CDR3 length: 12 residues. V lost 4 bases, J lost 8 bases, and 5 bases stayed unmatched. In germline, CDR1 is SGHRS, CDR2 YFSETQ. The chain's CDR3 is CASSTGVNEAFF. In DNA form, the CDR3 reads TGCGCCAGCAGCACAGGGGTGAACGAAGCTTTCTTT.

The chain joins TRBV5-1 to TRBJ2-3, with TRBD2 matching over 13 bases. V trimming: 4 bases; J trimming: 5 bases; junction bases outside the gene matches: 7. Per the germline V gene, CDR1 is SGHRS and CDR2 is YFSETQ. The CDR3 runs to 16 residues. Written as DNA, the CDR3 is TGCGCCAGCAGCCTTTGGACTAGCGGGAGAGAAGATACGCAGTATTTT. It yields the protein CASSLWTSGREDTQYF.

This clonotype was counted only a few times. V usage is TRBV7-2 and J usage is TRBJ2-7; 13 nucleotides align to TRBD2. The CDR3 runs to 16 residues. Germline CDR1 SGHTA, CDR2 FQGNSA. The trim removed 4 bases at V and 3 bases at J, leaving 6 bases unmatched. CDR3 protein: CASSWGLAGTNYEQYF. The CDR3 region has the DNA TGTGCCAGCAGCTGGGGACTAGCGGGAACCAACTACGAGCAGTACTTC.

This chain uses TRBV7-2 with TRBJ1-1, with 7 nucleotides matching TRBD1. The CDR3 contains 16 residues. CDR1 and CDR2 from the germline V gene are SGHTA and FQGNSA. Trimming cost V 3 bases and J 1 base; bases outside gene matches: 8. This chain's CDR3 is CASSFRARGGNTEAFF. Written as DNA, the CDR3 is TGTGCCAGCAGCTTTCGTGCCAGGGGGGGGAACACTGAAGCTTTCTTT.

V and J are TRBV28 and TRBJ2-1; 7 bases align to TRBD2. There are 17 residues in the CDR3. Germline CDR1 reads MDHEN; CDR2 reads SYDVKM. The V and J ends lost 2 bases and 7 bases, in that order; junction bases with no gene match: 14. In DNA form, the CDR3 reads TGTGCCAGCAGTTTAGTCGGGCGGCGGGAGTTGGTAAATGAGCAGTTCTTC. Its translation is CASSLVGRRELVNEQFF.

This clonotype was seen repeatedly, ten times or more. In nucleotides, the CDR3 is TGCGCCAGCAGCTTGGCCGGAAACGGTGACGGGAGGTCCTACGAGCAGTACGTC. This translates into CASSLAGNGDGRSYEQYV. The chain links TRBV5-1 to TRBJ2-7; 7 positions match TRBD2. The V gene's germline CDR1 is SGHRS and CDR2 YFSETQ. V lost 0 bases and J lost 1; bases outside the gene matches: 13. The CDR3 has 18 amino acids.

This clonotype was counted a few times. The chain employs TRBV29-1 and TRBJ2-7; 7 nucleotides match TRBD1. CDR3 size: 13 residues. Germline V gene sequence: CDR1 SQVTM, CDR2 ANQGSEA. CDR3 loop: CTERGQGSYEQYF. Here the CDR3 DNA reads TGCACGGAGAGGGGGCAGGGGTCCTACGAGCAGTACTTC.

This chain links TRBV27 with TRBJ1-2, with unresolved D. Germline CDR1 MNHEY, CDR2 SMNVEV (reference sequence). V was trimmed by 6 bases and J by 6 bases, leaving 20 bases between them. The CDR3 length is 15 residues. The CDR3 region is CASRTLSGGEHGYTF. DNA of the CDR3: TGTGCCAGCAGAACTTTATCAGGCGGAGAACATGGCTACACCTTC.

The chain joins TRBV30 to TRBJ2-3; 10 bases align to TRBD2. The CDR3 is made up of 13 amino acids. Germline V gives CDR1 GTSNPN, CDR2 SVGIG (reference sequence). V lost 7 bases to trimming and J lost 3 bases; unmatched junction nucleotides: 4. The CDR3 region has the DNA TGTGCCTCCTATAGCGGGAGGACAGATACGCAGTATTTT. Amino acids: CASYSGRTDTQYF.